The entry below gives a single T cell receptor beta chain sequence along with its context. This sample was included in a study of T cell responses to AZD1222 COVID-19 vaccine. The repertoire was sequenced with immunoSEQ multiplex PCR; TCRdb's copy has only in-frame clones and lacks some. The table has roughly 120,000 clones, 75% to 90% seen once. Trimming cost V 5 bases and J 8 bases; bases outside gene matches: 5. This CDR3 has 13 amino acids. CDR1 is SNHLY and CDR2 is FYNNEI in the germline V gene. The TCR comes from an adult in good health. Sequencing was performed on peripheral blood, taken on day 0 of AZD1222 vaccination. The chain employs TRBV2 and TRBJ1-2, with 10 bases matching TRBD1. The CDR3 is CASSRQGANGYTF. The DNA of the CDR3 is TGTGCCAGCAGTAGACAGGGGGCGAACGGCTACACCTTC.